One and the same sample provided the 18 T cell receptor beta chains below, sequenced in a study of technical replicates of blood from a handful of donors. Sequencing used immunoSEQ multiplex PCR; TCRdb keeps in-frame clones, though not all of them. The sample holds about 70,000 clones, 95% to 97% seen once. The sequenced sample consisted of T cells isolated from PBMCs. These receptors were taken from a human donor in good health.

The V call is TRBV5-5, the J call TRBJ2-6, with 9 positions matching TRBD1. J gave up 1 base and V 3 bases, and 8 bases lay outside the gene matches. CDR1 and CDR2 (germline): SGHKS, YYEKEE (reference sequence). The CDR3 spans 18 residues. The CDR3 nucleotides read TGTGCCAGCAGCTCGATCTCCGGGACAGGGTCTGGGGCCAACGTCCTGACTTTC. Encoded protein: CASSSISGTGSGANVLTF. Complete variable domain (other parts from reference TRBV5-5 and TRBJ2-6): DAGVTQSPTHLIKTRGQQVTLRCSPISGHKSVSWYQQVLGQGPQFIFQYYEKEERGRGNFPDRFSARQFPNYSSELNVNALLLGDSALYLCASSSISGTGSGANVLTFGAGSRLTVL.

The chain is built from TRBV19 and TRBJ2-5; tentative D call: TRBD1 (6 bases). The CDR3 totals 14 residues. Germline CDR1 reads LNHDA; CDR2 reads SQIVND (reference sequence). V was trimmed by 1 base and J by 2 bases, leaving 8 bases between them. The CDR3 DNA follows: TGTGCCAGTAGTATAGGAGGACAGCAAGAGACCCAGTACTTC. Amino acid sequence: CASSIGGQQETQYF.

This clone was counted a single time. The CDR3 sequence: CASSYDRFGTEAFF. The CDR3 region has the DNA TGTGCCAGCAGTTATGACAGGTTCGGAACTGAAGCTTTCTTT. The J gene is TRBJ1-1, the V gene TRBV6-5; perhaps TRBD1 as D (6 bases). V was trimmed by 3 bases and J by 5 bases, leaving 13 bases between them. CDR1 and CDR2 (germline): MNHEY, SVGAGI. CDR3 size: 14 residues.

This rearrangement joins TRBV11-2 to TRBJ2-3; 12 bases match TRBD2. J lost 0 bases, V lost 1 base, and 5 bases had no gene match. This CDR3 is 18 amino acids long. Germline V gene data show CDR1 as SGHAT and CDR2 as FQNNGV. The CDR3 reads CASSLGLAGVTSTDTQYF. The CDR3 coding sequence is TGTGCCAGCAGCTTAGGACTAGCGGGGGTAACTAGCACAGATACGCAGTATTTT.

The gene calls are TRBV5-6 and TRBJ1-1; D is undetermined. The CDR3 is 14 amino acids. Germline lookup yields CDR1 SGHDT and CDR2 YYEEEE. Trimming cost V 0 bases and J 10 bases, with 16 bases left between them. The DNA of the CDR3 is TGTGCCAGCAGCTTGGCCGCAGGACTGGTTGGAGCTTTCTTT. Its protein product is CASSLAAGLVGAFF.

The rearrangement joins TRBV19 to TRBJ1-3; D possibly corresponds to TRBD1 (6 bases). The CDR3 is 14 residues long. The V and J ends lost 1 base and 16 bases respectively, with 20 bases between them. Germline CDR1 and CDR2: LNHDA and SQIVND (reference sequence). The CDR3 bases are TGTGCCAGTAGTATAGTAGGGGGTCAGGACGCTCGGTATTTT. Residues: CASSIVGGQDARYF.

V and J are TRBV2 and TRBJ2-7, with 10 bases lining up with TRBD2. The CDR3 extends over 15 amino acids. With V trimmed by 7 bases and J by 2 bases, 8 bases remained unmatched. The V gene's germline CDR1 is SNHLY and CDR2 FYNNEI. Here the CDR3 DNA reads TGTGCCAGCATCGTAGGAGCGGGGGGGGCCTACGAGCAGTACTTC. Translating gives CASIVGAGGAYEQYF.

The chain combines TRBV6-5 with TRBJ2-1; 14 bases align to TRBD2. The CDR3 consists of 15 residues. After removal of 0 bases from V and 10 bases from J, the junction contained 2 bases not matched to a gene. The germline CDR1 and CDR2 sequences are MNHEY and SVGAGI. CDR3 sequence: CASSYSGLAGVEQFF. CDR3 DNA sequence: TGTGCCAGCAGTTACTCGGGACTAGCGGGAGTAGAGCAGTTCTTC.

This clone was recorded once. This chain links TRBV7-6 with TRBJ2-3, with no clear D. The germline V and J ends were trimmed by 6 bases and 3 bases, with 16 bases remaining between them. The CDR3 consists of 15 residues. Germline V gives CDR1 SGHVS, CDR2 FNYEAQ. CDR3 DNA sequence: TGTGCCAGCAGACCTTCTACTCCCTTTACAGATACGCAGTATTTT. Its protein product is CASRPSTPFTDTQYF. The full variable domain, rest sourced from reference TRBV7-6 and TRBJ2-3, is GAGVSQSPRYKVTKRGQDVALRCDPISGHVSLYWYRQALGQGPEFLTYFNYEAQQDKSGLPNDRFSAERPEGSISTLTIQRTEQRDSAMYRCASRPSTPFTDTQYFGPGTRLTVL.

The CDR3 DNA reads as TGTGCCACTCAAGTCCTCCGCAACGGGGGCTACACCTTC. Protein product: CATQVLRNGGYTF. The chain links TRBV28 to TRBJ1-2; D is unclear. Trimming stripped 10 bases from V and 8 bases from J, with 20 bases between. From germline, CDR1 is MDHEN and CDR2 SYDVKM. This CDR3 comprises 13 residues.

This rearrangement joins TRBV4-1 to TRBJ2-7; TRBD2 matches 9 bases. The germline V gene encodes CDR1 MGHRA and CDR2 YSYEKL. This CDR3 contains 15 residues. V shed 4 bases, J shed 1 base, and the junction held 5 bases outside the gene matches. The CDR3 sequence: CASSRASGESYEQYF. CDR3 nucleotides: TGCGCCAGCAGCCGAGCTAGCGGGGAATCCTACGAGCAGTACTTC.

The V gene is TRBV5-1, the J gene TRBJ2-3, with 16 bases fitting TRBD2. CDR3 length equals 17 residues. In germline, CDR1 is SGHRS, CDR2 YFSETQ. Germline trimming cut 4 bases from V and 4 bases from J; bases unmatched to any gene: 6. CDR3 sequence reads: CASSGGLAGGPPDTQYF. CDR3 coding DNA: TGCGCCAGCAGCGGGGGACTAGCGGGGGGGCCCCCAGATACGCAGTATTTT.

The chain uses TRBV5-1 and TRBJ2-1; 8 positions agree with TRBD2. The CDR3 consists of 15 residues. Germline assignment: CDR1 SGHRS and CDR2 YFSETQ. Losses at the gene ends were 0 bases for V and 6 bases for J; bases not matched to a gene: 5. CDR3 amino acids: CASSLALGRVNEQFF. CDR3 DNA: TGCGCCAGCAGCTTGGCCCTCGGGAGGGTCAATGAGCAGTTCTTC.

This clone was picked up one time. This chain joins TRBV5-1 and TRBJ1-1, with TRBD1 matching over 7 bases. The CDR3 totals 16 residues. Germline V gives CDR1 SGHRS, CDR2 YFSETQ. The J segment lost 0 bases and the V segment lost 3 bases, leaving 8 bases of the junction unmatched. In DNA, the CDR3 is TGCGCCAGCAGCTCATGGGGACAGCTGATGAACACTGAAGCTTTCTTT. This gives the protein CASSSWGQLMNTEAFF.

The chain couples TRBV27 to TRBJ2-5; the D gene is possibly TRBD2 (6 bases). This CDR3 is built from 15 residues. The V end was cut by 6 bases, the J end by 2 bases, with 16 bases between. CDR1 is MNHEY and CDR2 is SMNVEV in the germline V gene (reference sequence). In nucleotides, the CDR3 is TGTGCCAGCAGGACGATTGGGACTGGACAAGAGACCCAGTACTTC. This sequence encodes CASRTIGTGQETQYF.

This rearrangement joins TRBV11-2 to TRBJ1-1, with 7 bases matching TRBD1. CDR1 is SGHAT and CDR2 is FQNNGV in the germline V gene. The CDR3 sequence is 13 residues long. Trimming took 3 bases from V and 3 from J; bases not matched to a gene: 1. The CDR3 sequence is CASSFGQDTEAFF. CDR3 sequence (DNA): TGTGCCAGCAGCTTCGGACAGGACACTGAAGCTTTCTTT.

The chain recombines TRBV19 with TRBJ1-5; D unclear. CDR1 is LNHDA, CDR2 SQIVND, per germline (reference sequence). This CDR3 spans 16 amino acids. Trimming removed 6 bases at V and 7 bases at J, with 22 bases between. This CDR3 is CASSPIARSSDQPQHF. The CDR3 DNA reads TGTGCCAGTAGCCCGATCGCCAGGTCCTCTGACCAGCCCCAGCATTTT.

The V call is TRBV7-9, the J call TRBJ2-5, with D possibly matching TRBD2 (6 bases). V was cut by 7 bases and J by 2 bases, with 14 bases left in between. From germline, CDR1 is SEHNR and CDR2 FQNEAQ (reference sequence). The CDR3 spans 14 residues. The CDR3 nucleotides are TGTGCCAGCATCCTCGATGGGGGGCAAGAGACCCAGTACTTC. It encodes CASILDGGQETQYF.